This entry lists 5 T cell receptor beta chains sequenced from one sample in a study of PD-L1 blockade in urothelial cancer. Data came from immunoSEQ multiplex PCR; TCRdb stores just in-frame clones and leaves some out. The sample consists of 90,000 to 130,000 clones, 80% to 95% of them appearing once. Time point indicated: peripheral blood 6 weeks after treatment start. The sample in question was PBMCs, obtained around atezolizumab (anti-PD-L1) treatment. All receptors derive from a man between 60 and 75 years old with urothelial cancer.

The chain combines TRBV27 with TRBJ2-1; 9 nucleotides match TRBD1. The CDR3 spans 15 residues. V gave up 5 bases and J gave up 2 bases; unmatched junction bases: 4. The germline V gene encodes CDR1 MNHEY and CDR2 SMNVEV (reference sequence). The CDR3 DNA is TGTGCCAGCAGTGGGGGACAGGGACCCTACAATGAGCAGTTCTTC. Protein product: CASSGGQGPYNEQFF.

This rearrangement joins TRBV7-9 to TRBJ2-2, with D possibly being TRBD2 (6 bases). V was clipped by 3 bases and J by 9 bases, with 17 bases between them. CDR1 and CDR2 (germline): SEHNR, FQNEAQ (reference sequence). This CDR3 region has 15 residues. The CDR3 spells CASSFGGGVGRELFF. CDR3 DNA: TGTGCCAGCAGCTTTGGCGGAGGGGTCGGTAGGGAGCTGTTTTTT.

The gene calls are TRBV5-1 and TRBJ2-5; D call uncertain. Per germline, CDR1 SGHRS and CDR2 YFSETQ. CDR3 length: 14 residues. The V end was cut by 5 bases, the J end by 2 bases, with 13 bases between. DNA for the CDR3: TGCGCCAGCAGTCGAGACATCTTACAAGAGACCCAGTACTTC. It translates to CASSRDILQETQYF.

The genes are TRBV5-1 and TRBJ2-2; weak D call: TRBD2 (6 bases). The CDR3 is 16 amino acids. From germline, CDR1 is SGHRS and CDR2 YFSETQ. Trimming took off 0 bases at V and 5 bases at J, with 14 bases between the two ends. CDR3 bases: TGCGCCAGCAGCTTGGAGGTCTCTAGCGTTACCGGGGAGCTGTTTTTT. Protein: CASSLEVSSVTGELFF.

The V and J genes are TRBV11-2 and TRBJ1-1, with TRBD1 as a possible D gene (6 bases). V gave up 3 bases and J gave up 2 bases, with 16 bases separating them. This CDR3 is built from 16 residues. The germline V gene has CDR1 SGHAT and CDR2 FQNNGV. The chain's CDR3 is CASSLSGGVGNTEAFF. The CDR3 DNA reads as TGTGCCAGCAGCTTGTCGGGGGGCGTGGGAAACACTGAAGCTTTCTTT.